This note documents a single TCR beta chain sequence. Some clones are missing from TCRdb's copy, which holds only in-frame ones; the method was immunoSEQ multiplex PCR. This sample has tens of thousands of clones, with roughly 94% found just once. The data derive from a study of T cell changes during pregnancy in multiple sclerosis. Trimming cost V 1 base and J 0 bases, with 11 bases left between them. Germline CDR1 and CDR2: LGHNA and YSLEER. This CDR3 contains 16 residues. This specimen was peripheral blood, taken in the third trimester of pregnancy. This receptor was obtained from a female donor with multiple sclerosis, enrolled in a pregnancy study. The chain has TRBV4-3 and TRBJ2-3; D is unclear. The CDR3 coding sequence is TGCGCCAGCAGCCAAGGACAATCAATTAGCACAGATACGCAGTATTTT. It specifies CASSQGQSISTDTQYF.